Detailed here is one T cell receptor (beta chain). The data are from a study of T cell responses to AZD1222 COVID-19 vaccine. The assay was immunoSEQ multiplex PCR, and TCRdb's table has in-frame clones only and misses some. The sample consists of 150,000 to 200,000 clones, around 90% of them appearing once. The material was peripheral blood, obtained 28 days after the second AZD1222 dose. The sequence derives from an adult who received the AZD1222 COVID-19 vaccine.

CDR3 sequence (DNA): TGTGCCAGCAGTTATTTGGGGGTGGATGGCTACACCTTC. As protein: CASSYLGVDGYTF. The chain employs TRBV6-5 and TRBJ1-2; D may be TRBD1 (5 bases). V lost 3 bases and J 6 bases, leaving 11 bases between the germline ends. CDR3 length: 13 amino acids. CDR1 and CDR2 from the germline V gene are MNHEY and SVGAGI.